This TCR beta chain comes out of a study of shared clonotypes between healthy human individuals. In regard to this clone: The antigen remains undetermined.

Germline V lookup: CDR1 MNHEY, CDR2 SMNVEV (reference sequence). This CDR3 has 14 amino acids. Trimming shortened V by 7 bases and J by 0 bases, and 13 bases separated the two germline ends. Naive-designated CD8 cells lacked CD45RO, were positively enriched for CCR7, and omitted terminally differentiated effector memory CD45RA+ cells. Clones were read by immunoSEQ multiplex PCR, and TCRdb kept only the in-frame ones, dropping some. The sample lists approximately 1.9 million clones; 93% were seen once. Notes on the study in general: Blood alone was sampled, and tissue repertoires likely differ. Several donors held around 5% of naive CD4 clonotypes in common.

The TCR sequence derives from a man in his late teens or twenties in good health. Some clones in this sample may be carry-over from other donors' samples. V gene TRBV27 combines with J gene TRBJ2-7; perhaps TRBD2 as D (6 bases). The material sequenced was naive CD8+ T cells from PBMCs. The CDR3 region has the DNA TGTGCCAGCAACGCTGCTAGCGCCTCCTACGAGCAGTACTTC. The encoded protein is CASNAASASYEQYF.